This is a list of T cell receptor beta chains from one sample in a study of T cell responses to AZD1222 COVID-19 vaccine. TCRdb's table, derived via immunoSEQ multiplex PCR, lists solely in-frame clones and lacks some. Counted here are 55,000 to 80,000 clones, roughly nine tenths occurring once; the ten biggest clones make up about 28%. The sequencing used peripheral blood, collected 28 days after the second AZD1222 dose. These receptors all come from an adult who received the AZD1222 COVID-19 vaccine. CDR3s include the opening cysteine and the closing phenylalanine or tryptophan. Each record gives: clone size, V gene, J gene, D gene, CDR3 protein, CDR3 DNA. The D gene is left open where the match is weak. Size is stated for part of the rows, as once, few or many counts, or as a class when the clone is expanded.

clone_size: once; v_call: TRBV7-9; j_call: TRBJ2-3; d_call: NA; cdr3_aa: CASSSTGSGTDTQYF; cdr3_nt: TGTGCCAGCAGCTCTACAGGGTCGGGCACAGATACGCAGTATTTT
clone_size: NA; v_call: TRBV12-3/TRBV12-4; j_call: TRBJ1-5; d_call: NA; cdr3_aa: CASSLGLPQHF; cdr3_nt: TGTGCCAGCAGTTTAGGACTGCCCCAGCATTTT
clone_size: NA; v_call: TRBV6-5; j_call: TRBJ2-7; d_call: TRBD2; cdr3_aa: CASSYPGLVNEQYF; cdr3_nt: TGTGCCAGCAGTTACCCGGGACTAGTTAACGAGCAGTACTTC
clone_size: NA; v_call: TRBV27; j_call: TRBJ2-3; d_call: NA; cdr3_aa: CASRTSGRLPTDTQYF; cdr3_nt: TGTGCCAGCAGAACTTCGGGGCGTTTACCCACAGATACGCAGTATTTT
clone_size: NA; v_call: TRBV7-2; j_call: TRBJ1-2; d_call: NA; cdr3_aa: CASSLVQGQYGYTF; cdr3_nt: TGTGCCAGCAGCTTAGTGCAGGGTCAATATGGCTACACCTTC
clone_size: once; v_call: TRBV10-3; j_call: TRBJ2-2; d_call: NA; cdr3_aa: CASRGVGSGELFF; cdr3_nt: TGTGCCAGTCGTGGCGTCGGGTCGGGGGAGCTGTTTTTT
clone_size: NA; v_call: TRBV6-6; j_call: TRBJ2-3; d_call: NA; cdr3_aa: CASSYDPEVADTQYF; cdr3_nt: TGTGCCAGCAGTTACGATCCGGAGGTGGCAGATACGCAGTATTTT
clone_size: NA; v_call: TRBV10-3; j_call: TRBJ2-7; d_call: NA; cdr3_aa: CAISSGTPSSYEQYF; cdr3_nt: TGTGCCATCAGTTCCGGGACACCGAGCTCCTACGAGCAGTACTTC
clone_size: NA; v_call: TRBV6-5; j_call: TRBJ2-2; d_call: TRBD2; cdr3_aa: CASSSLGGAGGELFF; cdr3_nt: TGTGCCAGCAGTTCCCTGGGAGGGGCTGGCGGGGAGCTGTTTTTT
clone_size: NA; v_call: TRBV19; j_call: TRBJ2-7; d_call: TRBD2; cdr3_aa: CASSTPLMAGVTYEQYF; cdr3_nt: TGTGCCAGTAGTACCCCTCTAATGGCGGGAGTAACCTACGAGCAGTACTTC
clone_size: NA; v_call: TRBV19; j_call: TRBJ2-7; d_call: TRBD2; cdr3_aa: CASNDLGLAGGEQYF; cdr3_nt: TGTGCCAGTAACGATCTGGGACTAGCGGGAGGCGAGCAGTACTTC
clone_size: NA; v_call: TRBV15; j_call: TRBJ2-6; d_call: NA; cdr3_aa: CATSGGSGDGANVLTF; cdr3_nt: TGTGCCACCAGCGGGGGTTCAGGGGATGGGGCCAACGTCCTGACTTTC
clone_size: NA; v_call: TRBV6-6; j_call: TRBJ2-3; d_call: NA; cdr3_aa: CASSYSATDTQYF; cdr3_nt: TGTGCCAGCAGTTACTCGGCCACAGATACGCAGTATTTT
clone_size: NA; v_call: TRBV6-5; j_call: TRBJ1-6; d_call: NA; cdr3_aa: CASSLDQPNSPLHF; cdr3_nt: TGTGCCAGCAGTTTGGACCAGCCTAATTCACCCCTCCACTTT
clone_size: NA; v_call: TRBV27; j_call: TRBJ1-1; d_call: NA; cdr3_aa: CASSLSGGLLEAFF; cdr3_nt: TGTGCCAGCAGTTTATCAGGGGGTCTGCTTGAAGCTTTCTTT
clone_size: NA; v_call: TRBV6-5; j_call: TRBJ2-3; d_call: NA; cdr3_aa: CASKAGHSTDTQYF; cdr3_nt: TGTGCCAGCAAAGCGGGACACAGCACAGATACGCAGTATTTT
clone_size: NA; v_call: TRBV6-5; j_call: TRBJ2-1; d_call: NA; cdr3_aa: CASSSPGLEAYEQFF; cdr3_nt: TGTGCCAGCAGTTCCCCGGGACTCGAAGCCTATGAGCAGTTCTTC
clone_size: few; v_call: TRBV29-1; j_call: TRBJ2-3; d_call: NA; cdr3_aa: CSVALTDTQYF; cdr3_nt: TGCAGCGTTGCCCTCACAGATACGCAGTATTTT
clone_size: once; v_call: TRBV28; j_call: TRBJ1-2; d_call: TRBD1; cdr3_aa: CAIPGQGNGYTF; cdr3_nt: TGTGCCATCCCCGGACAGGGTAATGGCTACACCTTC
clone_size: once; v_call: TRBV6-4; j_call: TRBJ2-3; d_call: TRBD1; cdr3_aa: CASSGTGTGADTQYF; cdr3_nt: TGTGCCAGCAGTGGAACCGGGACAGGGGCAGATACGCAGTATTTT
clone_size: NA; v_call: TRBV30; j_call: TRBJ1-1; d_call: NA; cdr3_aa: CAWSEGLGLNTEAFF; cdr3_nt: TGTGCCTGGAGTGAGGGACTAGGGCTGAACACTGAAGCTTTCTTT
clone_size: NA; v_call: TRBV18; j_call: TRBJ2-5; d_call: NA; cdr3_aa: CASTQQDQETQYF; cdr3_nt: TGTGCCAGCACCCAGCAAGACCAAGAGACCCAGTACTTC